Presented here are 5 T cell receptor beta chains from one specimen sequenced in a study of blood T cell repertoires in COVID-19 (dated by TCRdb to 2018 to 2021). The protocol used for the library was the immunoSEQ multiplex PCR assay. Held by TCRdb, this immuneACCESS table contains in-frame sequences only and omits some clones. Under half of the omission traces to an unresolved V gene where checked; the cause of the rest is unknown. The sample table contains about 220,000 clones; only one count was recorded for more than 80% of them. The top ten clonotypes cover approximately 2.1% of the sample. Sequencing was carried out using peripheral blood. These receptors all come from a man aged 25-45 years who had recovered from COVID-19.

In regard to this clone: One end of the junction fails to match germline, which may point to a read error. This chain's CDR3 is CATSSVRVDKLFF. DNA for the CDR3: TGTGCCACCAGTTCCGTCCGGGTCGATAAACTGTTTTTT. V and J are TRBV25-1 and TRBJ1-4; D is unresolved. In germline, CDR1 is MGHDK, CDR2 SYGVNS. The CDR3 extends over 13 amino acids.

This clone was found a few times. The chain has TRBV7-9 and TRBJ2-2; 8 nucleotides line up with TRBD1. The CDR3 totals 16 residues. The V and J ends lost 5 bases and 0 bases, in that order; junction bases with no gene match: 5. The germline gives CDR1 SEHNR, CDR2 FQNEAQ (reference sequence). Here the CDR3 reads CASSAGTGANTGELFF. The CDR3 bases are TGTGCCAGCAGCGCCGGGACAGGCGCGAACACCGGGGAGCTGTTTTTT. Looking up the rest from reference TRBV7-9 and TRBJ2-2 gives the full variable domain: DTGVSQNPRHKITKRGQNVTFRCDPISEHNRLYWYRQTLGQGPEFLTYFQNEAQLEKSRLLSDRFSAERPKGSFSTLEIQRTEQGDSAMYLCASSAGTGANTGELFFGEGSRLTVL.

This chain links TRBV19 with TRBJ1-5, with 7 bases fitting TRBD1. V gave up 9 bases and J gave up 4 bases; unmatched junction bases: 6. The CDR3 runs to 13 residues. Per germline, CDR1 LNHDA and CDR2 SQIVND (reference sequence). The CDR3 DNA reads as TGTGCCAGCAATGGACAGGTTAATCAGCCCCAGCATTTT. Translation: CASNGQVNQPQHF.

The CDR3 DNA reads as TGTGCCAGCAGCCGGGTCGGTAGCGGGGGGCCAGAGCAGTACTTC. Translated: CASSRVGSGGPEQYF. V usage is TRBV5-4 and J usage is TRBJ2-7; 10 nucleotides match TRBD2. The trim removed 4 bases at V and 7 bases at J, leaving 11 bases unmatched. CDR1 is SGHNT and CDR2 is YYREEE in the germline V gene (reference sequence). The CDR3 covers 15 residues.

V gene TRBV6-1 combines with J gene TRBJ1-1, with a tentative D call TRBD1 (5 bases). V lost 2 bases and J lost 2, with 12 bases in between. Germline V gene lookup returns CDR1 MNHNS and CDR2 SASEGT. This CDR3 region has 15 residues. In DNA form, the CDR3 reads TGTGCCAGCAGTGAAAGAGACAGTTTAAACACTGAAGCTTTCTTT. Translation: CASSERDSLNTEAFF.